The rows below give T cell receptor beta chains drawn from one sample of a study of OX40 agonist ivuxolimab in advanced cancers. Here immunoSEQ multiplex PCR was the method, and the copy in TCRdb shows in-frame clones only, minus some. The sample has 50,000 to 70,000 clones, about 88% seen once. Specimen: CD4+ or CD8+ T cells sorted from blood, collected in a trial of the OX40 agonist ivuxolimab. These receptors were obtained from an adult with an advanced solid tumor such as melanoma, head and neck, liver or kidney cancer. Each CDR3 is given with its conserved first and last residue. Fields, in order: D gene, V gene, J gene, clone size, CDR3 protein, CDR3 DNA. The D gene is left open where the match is weak. Clone size is stated in some rows and not others, as once, few, many or a class when expanded.

d_call: .; v_call: TRBV6-1; j_call: TRBJ2-5; clone_size: .; cdr3_aa: CASSGTSKETQYF; cdr3_nt: TGTGCCAGCAGCGGGACCTCTAAAGAGACCCAGTACTTC
d_call: .; v_call: TRBV5-1; j_call: TRBJ1-3; clone_size: .; cdr3_aa: CASSLVAGNTIYF; cdr3_nt: TGCGCCAGCAGCTTGGTCGCTGGAAACACCATATATTTT
d_call: .; v_call: TRBV28; j_call: TRBJ1-6; clone_size: .; cdr3_aa: CASSLPTSSYNSPLHF; cdr3_nt: TGTGCCAGCAGTTTACCCACGAGCTCCTATAATTCACCCCTCCACTTT
d_call: TRBD2; v_call: TRBV29-1; j_call: TRBJ2-1; clone_size: .; cdr3_aa: CSVNWLAGLSYNEQFF; cdr3_nt: TGCAGCGTTAATTGGCTAGCGGGACTTTCCTACAATGAGCAGTTCTTC
d_call: .; v_call: TRBV7-9; j_call: TRBJ1-5; clone_size: once; cdr3_aa: CASRFQGRHQPQHF; cdr3_nt: TGTGCCAGCAGGTTCCAGGGAAGACACCAGCCCCAGCATTTT
d_call: TRBD2; v_call: TRBV6-6; j_call: TRBJ2-7; clone_size: .; cdr3_aa: CASSLTSGRGPQYF; cdr3_nt: TGTGCCAGCAGTCTGACTAGCGGGAGGGGGCCGCAGTACTTC
d_call: TRBD1; v_call: TRBV7-9; j_call: TRBJ2-7; clone_size: .; cdr3_aa: CASSINQGDEQYF; cdr3_nt: TGTGCCAGCAGCATTAATCAGGGGGACGAGCAGTACTTC
d_call: .; v_call: TRBV28; j_call: TRBJ1-5; clone_size: .; cdr3_aa: CASSLRRGSNQPQHF; cdr3_nt: TGTGCCAGCAGTCTGCGCAGGGGAAGCAATCAGCCCCAGCATTTT
d_call: .; v_call: TRBV7-8; j_call: TRBJ1-3; clone_size: .; cdr3_aa: CASSFQASGNTIYF; cdr3_nt: TGTGCCAGCAGCTTCCAAGCCTCTGGAAACACCATATATTTT
d_call: TRBD1; v_call: TRBV5-1; j_call: TRBJ2-3; clone_size: .; cdr3_aa: CASSHDRGDTDTQYF; cdr3_nt: TGCGCCAGCAGCCATGACAGGGGTGACACAGATACGCAGTATTTT
d_call: .; v_call: TRBV2; j_call: TRBJ2-2; clone_size: .; cdr3_aa: CASSEGRSTGELFF; cdr3_nt: TGTGCCAGCAGTGAAGGCCGTTCCACCGGGGAGCTGTTTTTT
d_call: .; v_call: TRBV4-1; j_call: TRBJ1-1; clone_size: .; cdr3_aa: CASSQDPWSEAFF; cdr3_nt: TGCGCCAGCAGCCAAGATCCGTGGAGTGAAGCTTTCTTT